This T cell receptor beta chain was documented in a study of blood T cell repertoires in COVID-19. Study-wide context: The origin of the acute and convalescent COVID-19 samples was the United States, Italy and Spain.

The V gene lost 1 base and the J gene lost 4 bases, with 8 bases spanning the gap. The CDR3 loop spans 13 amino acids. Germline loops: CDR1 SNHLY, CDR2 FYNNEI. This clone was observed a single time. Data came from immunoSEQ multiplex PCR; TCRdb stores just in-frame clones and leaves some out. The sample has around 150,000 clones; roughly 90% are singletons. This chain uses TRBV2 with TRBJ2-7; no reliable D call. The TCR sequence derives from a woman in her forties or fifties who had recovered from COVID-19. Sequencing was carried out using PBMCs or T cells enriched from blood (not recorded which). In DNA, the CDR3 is TGTGCCAGCAGTGAAGGTGGGCCTTACGAGCAGTACTTC. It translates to CASSEGGPYEQYF.